This TCR beta chain was retrieved from a study of blood T cell repertoires in COVID-19. Profiled with immunoSEQ multiplex PCR; TCRdb holds only in-frame clones, not every one. This sample carries under 300,000 clones, roughly 87% of them seen once, and the ten largest clones take nearly 6.5%. V lost 6 bases to trimming and J lost 4 bases; unmatched junction nucleotides: 0. Germline V gene sequence: CDR1 MDHEN, CDR2 SYDVKM. The CDR3 sequence is 11 residues long. Sample: PBMCs or T cells enriched from blood (not recorded which). This chain uses TRBV28 with TRBJ2-7; 7 nucleotides match TRBD1. This receptor was identified in a woman in her 30s with acute COVID-19. In DNA form, the CDR3 reads TGTGCCAGCAGGGACAGGTACGAGCAGTACTTC. Its translation is CASRDRYEQYF.